This entry lists 25 T cell receptor beta chains sequenced from one sample in a study of blood T cell repertoires in COVID-19. Here immunoSEQ multiplex PCR was the method, and the copy in TCRdb shows in-frame clones only, minus some. The sample has 35,000 to 40,000 clones, 80% seen once; the top ten hold 38%. The source material was peripheral blood. The receptor source for this set is a man older than 75 with active or convalescent COVID-19.

This clone was found a few times. This chain links TRBV11-2 with TRBJ2-7, with D unresolved. The length of the CDR3 is 14 residues. Trimming removed 5 bases at V and 1 base at J, with 12 bases between. Germline CDR1 SGHAT, CDR2 FQNNGV. The CDR3 loop is CASSHPRLSYEQYF. CDR3 sequence (DNA): TGTGCCAGCAGCCACCCAAGACTTTCCTACGAGCAGTACTTC.

The chain carries TRBV10-3 and TRBJ2-7; TRBD1 matches at 7 bases. The V segment lost 11 bases and the J segment 2 bases; nucleotides outside the gene matches: 6. CDR1 and CDR2 from the germline V gene are ENHRY and SYGVKD. CDR3 length equals 12 residues. CDR3 region: CAARDSTYEQYF. The CDR3 region has the DNA TGTGCCGCCCGGGACAGCACCTACGAGCAGTACTTC.

Within the sample, this clone is medium-sized. This chain connects TRBV3-1 (or the pseudogene TRBV3-2) to TRBJ2-7; TRBD2 aligns across 9 bases. V was clipped by 1 base and J by 4 bases; unmatched bases: 8. The CDR3 consists of 16 residues. CDR1 LGHDT and CDR2 YNNKEL come from the germline V gene (reference sequence). The CDR3 here is CASSQGVSGSVYEQYF. CDR3 coding DNA: TGTGCCAGCAGCCAAGGGGTTAGCGGGAGTGTTTACGAGCAGTACTTC.

The CDR3 sequence is CASTPTGVDYGYTF. The CDR3, as DNA: TGTGCCAGTACTCCGACAGGTGTCGACTATGGCTACACCTTC. The chain employs TRBV19 and TRBJ1-2; possibly TRBD1 for D (6 bases). The CDR3 has 14 amino acids. V lost 7 bases and J lost 3, with 15 bases in between. Germline loops: CDR1 LNHDA, CDR2 SQIVND (reference sequence). The full variable domain, in which reference TRBV19 and TRBJ1-2 provide the parts outside the CDR3, is DGGITQSPKYLFRKEGQNVTLSCEQNLNHDAMYWYRQDPGQGLRLIYYSQIVNDFQKGDIAEGYSVSREKKESFPLTVTSAQKNPTAFYLCASTPTGVDYGYTFGSGTRLTVV.

This clone was detected only a few times. This chain links TRBV3-1 (or the pseudogene TRBV3-2) with TRBJ2-2; D possibly corresponds to TRBD1 (5 bases). The CDR3 contains 13 residues. V was cut by 2 bases and J by 6 bases, with 7 bases left in between. In germline, CDR1 is LGHDT, CDR2 YNNKEL (reference sequence). CDR3 region: CASSQQGPGELFF. In nucleotides, the CDR3 is TGTGCCAGCAGCCAACAGGGTCCCGGGGAGCTGTTTTTT.

This chain joins TRBV7-2 and TRBJ1-2; D may be TRBD1 (6 bases). The CDR3 runs 16 residues. V was trimmed by 0 bases and J by 0 bases, leaving 11 bases between them. Per the germline V gene, CDR1 is SGHTA and CDR2 is FQGNSA. The CDR3 loop reads CASSLALPGANYGYTF. CDR3 bases: TGTGCCAGCAGCTTAGCGCTGCCAGGGGCTAACTATGGCTACACCTTC.

The table lists this clone with a count of one. This chain joins TRBV19 and TRBJ2-7; 7 nucleotides match TRBD1. The CDR3 is 13 amino acids. V shed 6 bases and J 2 bases; nucleotides not matched to a gene: 4. In germline, CDR1 is LNHDA, CDR2 SQIVND (reference sequence). CDR3 protein: CASSRDSPYEQYF. The DNA of the CDR3 is TGTGCCAGTAGCCGGGACAGCCCCTACGAGCAGTACTTC.

CDR3 coding DNA: TGCGCCAGCAGCCTTGGGGACAGGGGCGAAAAACTGTTTTTT. Residues: CASSLGDRGEKLFF. The chain couples TRBV5-1 to TRBJ1-4, with TRBD1 matching over 10 bases. V was clipped by 4 bases and J by 8 bases; unmatched bases: 5. Germline CDR1 is SGHRS and CDR2 is YFSETQ. The CDR3 runs 14 residues.

The V gene is TRBV11-1, the J gene TRBJ1-1, with 7 nucleotides matching TRBD1. Trimming at V came to 7 bases and at J to 0 bases, leaving 8 bases not matched to a gene. This CDR3 has 15 residues. Germline V CDR1 and CDR2: SGHAT, FQDESV (reference sequence). CDR3 sequence reads: CASTSGQIMNTEAFF. The CDR3 DNA reads TGTGCCAGCACCTCGGGACAGATAATGAACACTGAAGCTTTCTTT.

The chain links TRBV28 to TRBJ2-7, with 8 positions matching TRBD1. From germline, CDR1 is MDHEN and CDR2 SYDVKM. The CDR3 sequence is 18 residues long. V lost 6 bases and J lost 3; bases outside the gene matches: 19. This CDR3 reads CASSLTTGAGFGNYEQYF. The CDR3 coding sequence is TGTGCCAGCAGCTTGACGACAGGGGCAGGCTTCGGAAACTACGAGCAGTACTTC.

The rearrangement joins TRBV29-1 to TRBJ1-5; possible D gene TRBD1, 6 bases. The CDR3 runs to 12 residues. CDR1 and CDR2 (germline): SQVTM, ANQGSEA. The V and J ends lost 4 bases and 4 bases respectively, with 8 bases between them. The CDR3 spells CSVVTGNQPQHF. The CDR3 nucleotides are TGCAGCGTTGTTACAGGGAATCAGCCCCAGCATTTT. Full variable domain (remainder filled in from reference TRBV29-1 and TRBJ1-5): SAVISQKPSRDICQRGTSLTIQCQVDSQVTMMFWYRQQPGQSLTLIATANQGSEATYESGFVIDKFPISRPNLTFSTLTVSNMSPEDSSIYLCSVVTGNQPQHFGDGTRLSIL.

V usage is TRBV27 and J usage is TRBJ2-3; TRBD1 is a possible D gene (5 bases). Germline V gives CDR1 MNHEY, CDR2 SMNVEV (reference sequence). CDR3 length: 14 residues. V dropped 6 bases and J dropped 4 bases, with 14 bases sitting between them. CDR3: CASRRQQGSDTQYF. For the CDR3, the DNA is TGTGCCAGCAGGCGTCAGCAGGGATCAGATACGCAGTATTTT.

The CDR3 spells CASSLAGQGEKLFF. The CDR3, as DNA: TGCGCCAGCAGCCTCGCGGGACAGGGGGAAAAACTGTTTTTT. The chain carries TRBV5-1 and TRBJ1-4; 10 bases match TRBD1. The CDR3 is 14 amino acids. The V gene's germline CDR1 is SGHRS and CDR2 YFSETQ. Germline trimming cut 4 bases from V and 8 bases from J; bases unmatched to any gene: 5.

The rearrangement joins TRBV5-1 to TRBJ2-7; maybe TRBD1 (5 bases). Trimming stripped 0 bases from V and 0 bases from J, with 10 bases between. The CDR3 covers 15 residues. Germline V gene sequence: CDR1 SGHRS, CDR2 YFSETQ. The CDR3 loop is CASSLGGLSSYEQYF. CDR3 bases: TGCGCCAGCAGCTTGGGGGGCCTGAGCTCCTACGAGCAGTACTTC. Drawing the rest from reference TRBV5-1 and TRBJ2-7, the complete variable domain is KAGVTQTPRYLIKTRGQQVTLSCSPISGHRSVSWYQQTPGQGLQFLFEYFSETQRNKGNFPGRFSGRQFSNSRSEMNVSTLELGDSALYLCASSLGGLSSYEQYFGPGTRLTVT.

The chain joins TRBV24-1 to TRBJ2-1; D possibly corresponds to TRBD2 (7 bases). The germline gives CDR1 KGHDR, CDR2 SFDVKD. This CDR3 is built from 19 residues. V lost 10 bases and J lost 6, with 33 bases in between. DNA for the CDR3: TGTGCCACTAGGGGGAGCGTAACGGGGGGCTCAACGGTTGGCAATGAGCAGTTCTTC. Translating gives CATRGSVTGGSTVGNEQFF.

The chain uses TRBV19 and TRBJ1-1, with D possibly being TRBD1 (5 bases). Germline loops: CDR1 LNHDA, CDR2 SQIVND (reference sequence). Between the trimmed V and J ends, which lost 8 bases and 1 base, there was a span of 11 bases. The CDR3 spans 13 residues. CDR3 residues: CASGQGRNTEAFF. The CDR3 nucleotides read TGTGCCAGTGGGCAGGGTCGGAACACTGAAGCTTTCTTT.

The V gene is TRBV28, the J gene TRBJ2-7; 12 nucleotides agree with TRBD1. CDR1 and CDR2 from the germline V gene are MDHEN and SYDVKM. The junction had 7 bases not matched to a gene; V was cut back by 4 bases and J by 3 bases. The CDR3 length is 16 residues. CDR3 bases: TGTGCCAGCAGTTCCTCCGGGACAGGGGGCCACTACGAGCAGTACTTC. This encodes CASSSSGTGGHYEQYF. The full variable domain, with the rest looked up from reference TRBV28 and TRBJ2-7, is DVKVTQSSRYLVKRTGEKVFLECVQDMDHENMFWYRQDPGLGLRLIYFSYDVKMKEKGDIPEGYSVSREKKERFSLILESASTNQTSMYLCASSSSGTGGHYEQYFGPGTRLTVT.

In this sample, this clone turned up a few times. The chain has TRBV2 and TRBJ1-1, with D unclear. The CDR3 consists of 14 residues. V shed 3 bases and J shed 3 bases, with 11 bases lying between them. Germline lookup yields CDR1 SNHLY and CDR2 FYNNEI. As DNA, the CDR3 is TGTGCCAGCAGTGAGGGCCGGTCGGACACTGAAGCTTTCTTT. Translating gives CASSEGRSDTEAFF.

The rearrangement links TRBV2 to TRBJ2-5; D possibly corresponds to TRBD2 (7 bases). The CDR3 runs to 14 residues. Germline CDR1 and CDR2: SNHLY and FYNNEI. V was clipped by 3 bases and J by 6 bases, with 14 bases between them. The CDR3: CASSEGGGWQTQYF. The CDR3 bases are TGTGCCAGCAGTGAGGGGGGGGGCTGGCAGACCCAGTACTTC.

The rearrangement joins TRBV10-3 to TRBJ1-1, with 7 bases fitting TRBD1. Germline lookup yields CDR1 ENHRY and CDR2 SYGVKD. After removal of 8 bases from V and 1 base from J, the junction contained 7 bases not matched to a gene. This CDR3 is built from 14 residues. CDR3 sequence: CAIGTGAENTEAFF. For the CDR3, the DNA is TGTGCCATCGGAACAGGGGCTGAGAACACTGAAGCTTTCTTT.

The chain has TRBV28 and TRBJ2-5, with TRBD2 identical over 12 bases. Germline V gives CDR1 MDHEN, CDR2 SYDVKM. Germline trimming cut 4 bases from V and 2 bases from J; bases unmatched to any gene: 5. CDR3 length: 16 residues. As DNA, the CDR3 is TGTGCCAGCAGTTCCGGACTAGCGGGGTATCAAGAGACCCAGTACTTC. Protein sequence: CASSSGLAGYQETQYF. Supplemented by reference TRBV28 and TRBJ2-5, the full variable domain reads DVKVTQSSRYLVKRTGEKVFLECVQDMDHENMFWYRQDPGLGLRLIYFSYDVKMKEKGDIPEGYSVSREKKERFSLILESASTNQTSMYLCASSSGLAGYQETQYFGPGTRLLVL.

The CDR3 reads CASSFAGSSTDTQYF. The CDR3 coding sequence is TGTGCCAGCAGCTTCGCGGGGTCAAGCACAGATACGCAGTATTTT. The rearrangement uses TRBV7-2 and TRBJ2-3; possible D gene TRBD2, 6 bases. Germline V lookup: CDR1 SGHTA, CDR2 FQGNSA. The CDR3 contains 15 residues. Trimming stripped 3 bases from V and 0 bases from J, with 10 bases between. Looking up the rest from reference TRBV7-2 and TRBJ2-3 gives the full variable domain: GAGVSQSPSNKVTEKGKDVELRCDPISGHTALYWYRQSLGQGLEFLIYFQGNSAPDKSGLPSDRFSAERTGGSVSTLTIQRTQQEDSAVYLCASSFAGSSTDTQYFGPGTRLTVL.

The V call is TRBV7-2, the J call TRBJ1-2; D possibly corresponds to TRBD1 (5 bases). CDR1 SGHTA and CDR2 FQGNSA come from the germline V gene. V lost 5 bases to trimming and J lost 5 bases, with 18 bases between them. The CDR3 covers 15 residues. CDR3 bases: TGTGCCAGCAGCCCCATCGGCAGGGTAGAATATGGCTACACCTTC. Translating gives CASSPIGRVEYGYTF.

CDR3 in DNA: TGTGCCACCGGGCGGGGGACCACAGATACGCAGTATTTT. Translated, it gives CATGRGTTDTQYF. V is TRBV24-1 and J is TRBJ2-3; 7 bases fit TRBD2. V lost 9 bases to trimming and J lost 2 bases; unmatched junction nucleotides: 4. Germline assignment: CDR1 KGHDR and CDR2 SFDVKD. The CDR3 is made up of 13 amino acids.

The genes are TRBV15 and TRBJ1-1; tentatively, D is TRBD1 (5 bases). Trimming shortened V by 8 bases and J by 2 bases, and 9 bases separated the two germline ends. The CDR3 covers 12 residues. Germline V CDR1 and CDR2: LNHNV, YYDKDF (reference sequence). Here the CDR3 reads CATRWTNTEAFF. The CDR3 nucleotides are TGTGCCACCCGCTGGACAAACACTGAAGCTTTCTTT.